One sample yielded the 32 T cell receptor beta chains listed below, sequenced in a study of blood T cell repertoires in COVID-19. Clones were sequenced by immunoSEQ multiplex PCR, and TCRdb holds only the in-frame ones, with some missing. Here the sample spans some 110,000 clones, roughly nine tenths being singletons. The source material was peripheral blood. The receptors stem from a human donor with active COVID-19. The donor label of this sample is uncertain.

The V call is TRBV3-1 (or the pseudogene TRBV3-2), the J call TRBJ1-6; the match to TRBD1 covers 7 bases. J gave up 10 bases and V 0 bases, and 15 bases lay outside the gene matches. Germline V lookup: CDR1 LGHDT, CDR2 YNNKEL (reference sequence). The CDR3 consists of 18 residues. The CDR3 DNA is TGTGCCAGCAGCCAAGATGGTAGGACAGGTTCGGCGACATCACCCCTCCACTTT. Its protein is CASSQDGRTGSATSPLHF.

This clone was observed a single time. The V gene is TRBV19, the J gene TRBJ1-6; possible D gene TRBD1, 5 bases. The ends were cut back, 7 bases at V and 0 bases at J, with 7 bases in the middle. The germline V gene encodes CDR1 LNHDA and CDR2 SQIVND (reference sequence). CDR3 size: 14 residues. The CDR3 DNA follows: TGTGCCAGTACTGGGGCCTCCTATAATTCACCCCTCCACTTT. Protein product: CASTGASYNSPLHF.

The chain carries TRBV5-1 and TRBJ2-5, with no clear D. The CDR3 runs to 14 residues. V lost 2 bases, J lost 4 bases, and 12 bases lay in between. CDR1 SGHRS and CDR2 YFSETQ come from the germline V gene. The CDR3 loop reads CASSFTAAIETQYF. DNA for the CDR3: TGCGCCAGCAGCTTCACCGCAGCGATAGAGACCCAGTACTTC.

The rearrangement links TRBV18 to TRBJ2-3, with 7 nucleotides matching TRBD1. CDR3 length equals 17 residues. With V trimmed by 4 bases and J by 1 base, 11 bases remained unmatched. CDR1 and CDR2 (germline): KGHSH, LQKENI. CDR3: CASSRDSGFWGTDTQYF. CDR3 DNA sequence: TGTGCCAGCTCACGGGACAGCGGTTTTTGGGGCACAGATACGCAGTATTTT.

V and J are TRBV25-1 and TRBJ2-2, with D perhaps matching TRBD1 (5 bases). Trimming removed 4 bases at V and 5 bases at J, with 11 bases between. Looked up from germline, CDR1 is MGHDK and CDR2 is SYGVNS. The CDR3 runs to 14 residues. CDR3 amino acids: CASSASSGTGELFF. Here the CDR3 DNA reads TGTGCCAGCAGTGCGAGTTCAGGGACCGGGGAGCTGTTTTTT.

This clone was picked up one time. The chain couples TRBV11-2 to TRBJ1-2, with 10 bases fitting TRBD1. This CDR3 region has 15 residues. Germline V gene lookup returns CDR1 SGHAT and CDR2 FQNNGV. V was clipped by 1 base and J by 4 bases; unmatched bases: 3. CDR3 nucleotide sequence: TGTGCCAGCAGCTTAGGGACAGGGGGAACCTATGGCTACACCTTC. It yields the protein CASSLGTGGTYGYTF.

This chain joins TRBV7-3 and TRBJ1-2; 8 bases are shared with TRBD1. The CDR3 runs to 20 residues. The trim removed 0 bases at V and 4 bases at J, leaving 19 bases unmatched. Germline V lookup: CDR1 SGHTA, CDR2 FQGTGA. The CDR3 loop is CASSLTSTLERGQGSYGYTF. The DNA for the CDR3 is TGTGCCAGCAGCTTAACCTCAACCCTCGAAAGAGGACAGGGATCCTATGGCTACACCTTC.

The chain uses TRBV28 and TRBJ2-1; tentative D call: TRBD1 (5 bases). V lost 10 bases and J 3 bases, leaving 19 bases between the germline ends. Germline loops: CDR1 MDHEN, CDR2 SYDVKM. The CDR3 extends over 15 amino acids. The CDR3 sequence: CATSKGQTYYNEQFF. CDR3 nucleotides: TGTGCCACGAGCAAGGGGCAGACCTACTACAATGAGCAGTTCTTC.

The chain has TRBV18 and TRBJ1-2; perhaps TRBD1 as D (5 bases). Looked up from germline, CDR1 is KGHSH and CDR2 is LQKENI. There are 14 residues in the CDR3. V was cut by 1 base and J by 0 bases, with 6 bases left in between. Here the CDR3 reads CASSPQGTNYGYTF. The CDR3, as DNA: TGTGCCAGCTCACCACAGGGGACTAACTATGGCTACACCTTC.

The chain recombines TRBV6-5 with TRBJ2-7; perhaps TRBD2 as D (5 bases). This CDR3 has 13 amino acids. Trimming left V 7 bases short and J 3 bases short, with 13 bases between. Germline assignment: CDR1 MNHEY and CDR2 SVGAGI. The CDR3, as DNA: TGTGCCAGCATCCTCTCCCGGGACTACGAGCAGTACTTC. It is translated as CASILSRDYEQYF.

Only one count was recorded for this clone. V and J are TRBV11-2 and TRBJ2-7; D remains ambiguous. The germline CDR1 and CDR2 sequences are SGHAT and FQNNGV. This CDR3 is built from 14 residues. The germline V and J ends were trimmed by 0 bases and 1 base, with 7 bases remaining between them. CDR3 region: CASSLDYRSYEQYF. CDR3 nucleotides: TGTGCCAGCAGCTTAGATTACAGATCCTACGAGCAGTACTTC.

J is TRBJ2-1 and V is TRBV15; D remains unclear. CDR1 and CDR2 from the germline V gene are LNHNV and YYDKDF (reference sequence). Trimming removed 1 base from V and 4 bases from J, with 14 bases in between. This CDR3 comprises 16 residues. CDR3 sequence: CATSRGASQLYNEQFF. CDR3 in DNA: TGTGCCACCAGCAGAGGGGCCAGCCAACTTTACAATGAGCAGTTCTTC.

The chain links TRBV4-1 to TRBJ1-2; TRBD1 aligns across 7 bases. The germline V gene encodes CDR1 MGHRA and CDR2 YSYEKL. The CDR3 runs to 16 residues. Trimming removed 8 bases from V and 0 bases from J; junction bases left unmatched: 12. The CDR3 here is CASEEVPGQSNYGYTF. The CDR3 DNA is TGCGCCAGCGAGGAAGTTCCGGGACAGTCTAACTATGGCTACACCTTC.

The CDR3 DNA reads TGTGCCAGCAGTTACAGGGTGATATACGAGCAGTACTTC. As protein: CASSYRVIYEQYF. This sequence joins TRBV12-3 or TRBV12-4 and TRBJ2-7, with D tentatively TRBD1 (6 bases). V dropped 4 bases and J dropped 4 bases, with 11 bases sitting between them. This CDR3 is 13 amino acids long.

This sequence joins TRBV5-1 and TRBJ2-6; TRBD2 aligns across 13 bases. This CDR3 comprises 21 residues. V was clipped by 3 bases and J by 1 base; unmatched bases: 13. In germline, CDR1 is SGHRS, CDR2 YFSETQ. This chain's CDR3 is CASSSVTWTSGGQSGANVLTF. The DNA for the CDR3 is TGCGCCAGCAGCTCGGTAACTTGGACTAGCGGGGGACAGTCTGGGGCCAACGTCCTGACTTTC.

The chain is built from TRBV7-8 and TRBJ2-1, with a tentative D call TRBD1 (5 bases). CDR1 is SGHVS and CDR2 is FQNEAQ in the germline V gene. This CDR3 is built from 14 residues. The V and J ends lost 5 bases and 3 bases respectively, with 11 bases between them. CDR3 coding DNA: TGTGCCAGCAGCCCAGGGTTGGACTACAATGAGCAGTTCTTC. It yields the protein CASSPGLDYNEQFF.

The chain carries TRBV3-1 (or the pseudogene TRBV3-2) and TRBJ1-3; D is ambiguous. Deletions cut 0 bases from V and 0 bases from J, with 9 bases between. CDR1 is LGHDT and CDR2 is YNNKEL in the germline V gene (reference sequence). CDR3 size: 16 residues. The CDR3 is CASSQDSTVSGNTIYF. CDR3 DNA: TGTGCCAGCAGCCAAGATTCCACAGTCTCTGGAAACACCATATATTTT.

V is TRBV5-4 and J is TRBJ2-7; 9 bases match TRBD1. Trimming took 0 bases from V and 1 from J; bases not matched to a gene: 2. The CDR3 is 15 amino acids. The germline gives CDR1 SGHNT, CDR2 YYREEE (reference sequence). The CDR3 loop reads CASSLDRGPSYEQYF. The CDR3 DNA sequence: TGTGCCAGCAGCTTGGACAGGGGGCCTTCCTACGAGCAGTACTTC.

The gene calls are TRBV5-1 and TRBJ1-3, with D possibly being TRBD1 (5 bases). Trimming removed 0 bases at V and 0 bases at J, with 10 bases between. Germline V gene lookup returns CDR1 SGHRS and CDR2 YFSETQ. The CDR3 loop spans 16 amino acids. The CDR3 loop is CASSLGQRSSGNTIYF. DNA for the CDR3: TGCGCCAGCAGCTTGGGACAGAGAAGCTCTGGAAACACCATATATTTT. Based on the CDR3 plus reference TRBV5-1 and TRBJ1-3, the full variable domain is KAGVTQTPRYLIKTRGQQVTLSCSPISGHRSVSWYQQTPGQGLQFLFEYFSETQRNKGNFPGRFSGRQFSNSRSEMNVSTLELGDSALYLCASSLGQRSSGNTIYFGEGSWLTVV.

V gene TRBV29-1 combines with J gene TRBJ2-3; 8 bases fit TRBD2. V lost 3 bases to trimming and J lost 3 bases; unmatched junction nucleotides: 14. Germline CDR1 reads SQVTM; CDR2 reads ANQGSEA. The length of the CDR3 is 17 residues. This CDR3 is CSVDPNLAGGMTDTQYF. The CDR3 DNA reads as TGCAGCGTTGATCCGAATCTAGCGGGCGGTATGACAGATACGCAGTATTTT.

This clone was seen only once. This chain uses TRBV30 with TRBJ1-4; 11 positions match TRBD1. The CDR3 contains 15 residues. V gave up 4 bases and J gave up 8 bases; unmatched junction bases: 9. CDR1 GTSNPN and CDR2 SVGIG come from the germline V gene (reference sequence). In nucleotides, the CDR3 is TGTGCCTGGAAGGGTTCCGGGACAGGGGGGGAAAAACTGTTTTTT. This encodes CAWKGSGTGGEKLFF.

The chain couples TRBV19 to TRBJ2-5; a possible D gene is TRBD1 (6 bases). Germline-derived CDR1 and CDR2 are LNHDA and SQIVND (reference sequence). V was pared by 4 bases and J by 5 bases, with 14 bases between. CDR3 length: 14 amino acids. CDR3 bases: TGTGCCAGTAGTACATGGGACAATACGGAGACCCAGTACTTC. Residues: CASSTWDNTETQYF.

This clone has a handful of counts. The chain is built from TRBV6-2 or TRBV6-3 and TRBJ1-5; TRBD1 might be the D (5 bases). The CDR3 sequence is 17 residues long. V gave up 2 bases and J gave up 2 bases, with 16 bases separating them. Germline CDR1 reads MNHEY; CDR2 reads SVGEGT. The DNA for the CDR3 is TGTGCCAGCAGTTACGCCTCGGGGAGGGGCGGCAATCAGCCCCAGCATTTT. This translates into CASSYASGRGGNQPQHF.

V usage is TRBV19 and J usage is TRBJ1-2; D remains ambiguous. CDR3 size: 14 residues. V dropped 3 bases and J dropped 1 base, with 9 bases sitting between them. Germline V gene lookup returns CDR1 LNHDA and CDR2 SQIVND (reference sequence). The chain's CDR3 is CASSIGRVNYGYTF. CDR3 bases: TGTGCCAGTAGTATTGGGAGGGTTAACTATGGCTACACCTTC.

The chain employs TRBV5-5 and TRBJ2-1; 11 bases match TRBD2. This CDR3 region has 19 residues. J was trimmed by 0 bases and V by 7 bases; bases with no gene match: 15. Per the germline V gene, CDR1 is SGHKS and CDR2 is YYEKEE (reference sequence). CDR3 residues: CASWYRASGGRSSYNEQFF. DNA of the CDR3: TGTGCCAGCTGGTACCGGGCTAGCGGGGGGCGGAGCTCCTACAATGAGCAGTTCTTC.

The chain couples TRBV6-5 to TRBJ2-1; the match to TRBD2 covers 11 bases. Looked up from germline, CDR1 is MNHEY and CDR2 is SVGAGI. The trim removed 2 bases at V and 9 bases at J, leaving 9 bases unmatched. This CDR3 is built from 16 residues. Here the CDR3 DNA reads TGTGCCAGCAGTTACCGACTAGCGGGGTATCTGGCTGAGCAGTTCTTC. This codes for CASSYRLAGYLAEQFF.

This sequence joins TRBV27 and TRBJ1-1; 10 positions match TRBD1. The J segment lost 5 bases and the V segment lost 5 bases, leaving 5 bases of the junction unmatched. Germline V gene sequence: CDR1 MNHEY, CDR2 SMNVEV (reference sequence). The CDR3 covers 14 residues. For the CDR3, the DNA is TGTGCCAGCAGTGTGACAGGGGGCCGAACTGAAGCTTTCTTT. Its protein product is CASSVTGGRTEAFF.

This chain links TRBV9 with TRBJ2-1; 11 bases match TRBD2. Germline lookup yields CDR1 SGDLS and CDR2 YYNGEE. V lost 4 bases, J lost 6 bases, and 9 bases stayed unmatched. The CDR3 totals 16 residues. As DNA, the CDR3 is TGTGCCAGCAGCTTTGCCTCGGGACTAGCGGTCAATGAGCAGTTCTTC. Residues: CASSFASGLAVNEQFF.

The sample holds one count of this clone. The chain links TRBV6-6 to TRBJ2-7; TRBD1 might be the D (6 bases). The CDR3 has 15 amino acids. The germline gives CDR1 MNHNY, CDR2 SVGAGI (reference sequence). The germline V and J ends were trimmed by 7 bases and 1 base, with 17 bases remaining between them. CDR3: CASTLSPDRSYEQYF. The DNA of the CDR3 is TGTGCCAGCACCCTGAGCCCGGACAGATCCTACGAGCAGTACTTC.

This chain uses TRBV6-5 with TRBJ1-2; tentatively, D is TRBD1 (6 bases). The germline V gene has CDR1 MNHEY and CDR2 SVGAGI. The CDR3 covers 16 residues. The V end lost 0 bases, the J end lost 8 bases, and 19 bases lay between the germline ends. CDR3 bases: TGTGCCAGCAGTTACTCGCGAACGGACAGTATTAGGGGCTACACCTTC. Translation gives CASSYSRTDSIRGYTF.

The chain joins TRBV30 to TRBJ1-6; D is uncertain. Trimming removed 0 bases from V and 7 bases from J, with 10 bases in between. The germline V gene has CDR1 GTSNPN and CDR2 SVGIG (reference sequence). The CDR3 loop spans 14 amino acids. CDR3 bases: TGTGCCTGGAGTGTACTAGTGGGGAATTCACCCCTCCACTTT. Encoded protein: CAWSVLVGNSPLHF.

The CDR3 is CAWRQESNSPLHF. For the CDR3, the DNA is TGTGCCTGGCGACAGGAAAGTAATTCACCCCTCCACTTT. This chain joins TRBV30 and TRBJ1-6, with D perhaps TRBD1 (6 bases). Germline V gene data show CDR1 as GTSNPN and CDR2 as SVGIG (reference sequence). Deletions cut 5 bases from V and 6 bases from J, with 11 bases between. This CDR3 contains 13 residues.